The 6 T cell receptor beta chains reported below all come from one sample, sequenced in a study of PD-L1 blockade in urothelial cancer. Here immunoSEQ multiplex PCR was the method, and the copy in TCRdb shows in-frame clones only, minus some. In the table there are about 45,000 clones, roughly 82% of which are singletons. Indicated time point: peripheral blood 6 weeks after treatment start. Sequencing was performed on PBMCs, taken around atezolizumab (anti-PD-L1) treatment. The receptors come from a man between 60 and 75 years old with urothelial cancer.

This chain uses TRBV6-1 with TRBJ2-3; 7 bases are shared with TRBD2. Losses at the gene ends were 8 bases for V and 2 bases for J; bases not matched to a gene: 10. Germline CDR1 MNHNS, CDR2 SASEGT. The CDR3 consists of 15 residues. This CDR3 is CASLGGGRATDTQYF. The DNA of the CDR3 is TGTGCCAGCCTCGGGGGAGGGCGGGCCACAGATACGCAGTATTTT.

DNA of the CDR3: TGTGCCAGCAGTCCAAATGGGGCGGGGGCCTACGAGCAGTACTTC. Translated: CASSPNGAGAYEQYF. This rearrangement joins TRBV28 to TRBJ2-7, with TRBD2 matching 7 bases. V lost 5 bases to trimming and J lost 2 bases; unmatched junction nucleotides: 9. Germline V gives CDR1 MDHEN, CDR2 SYDVKM. This CDR3 is 15 amino acids long.

Written as DNA, the CDR3 is TGTGCCAGCAGTTTGGTGGGGGGACAGCCCCAGCATTTT. This sequence encodes CASSLVGGQPQHF. The gene calls are TRBV28 and TRBJ1-5, with D possibly matching TRBD1 (5 bases). The V and J ends lost 3 bases and 7 bases respectively, with 10 bases between them. Germline lookup yields CDR1 MDHEN and CDR2 SYDVKM. CDR3 length equals 13 residues.

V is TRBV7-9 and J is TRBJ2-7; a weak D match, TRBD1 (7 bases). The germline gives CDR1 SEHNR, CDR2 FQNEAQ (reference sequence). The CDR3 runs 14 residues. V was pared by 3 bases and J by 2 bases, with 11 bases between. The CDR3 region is CASSLRDSTYEQYF. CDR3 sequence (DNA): TGTGCCAGCAGCTTGCGGGACAGTACCTACGAGCAGTACTTC.

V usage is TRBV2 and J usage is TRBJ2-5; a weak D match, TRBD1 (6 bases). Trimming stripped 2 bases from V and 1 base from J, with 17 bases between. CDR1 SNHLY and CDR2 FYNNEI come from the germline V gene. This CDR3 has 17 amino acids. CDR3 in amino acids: CASSESAPGRGQETQYF. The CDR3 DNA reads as TGTGCCAGCAGTGAAAGCGCCCCGGGCAGGGGCCAAGAGACCCAGTACTTC.

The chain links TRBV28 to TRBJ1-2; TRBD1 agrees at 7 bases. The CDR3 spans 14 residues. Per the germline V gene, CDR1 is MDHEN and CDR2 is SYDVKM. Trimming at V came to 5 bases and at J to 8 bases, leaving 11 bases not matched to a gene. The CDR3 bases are TGTGCCAGCAGTACCAGACAGGGATTAGGAGGCTACACCTTC. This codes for CASSTRQGLGGYTF.